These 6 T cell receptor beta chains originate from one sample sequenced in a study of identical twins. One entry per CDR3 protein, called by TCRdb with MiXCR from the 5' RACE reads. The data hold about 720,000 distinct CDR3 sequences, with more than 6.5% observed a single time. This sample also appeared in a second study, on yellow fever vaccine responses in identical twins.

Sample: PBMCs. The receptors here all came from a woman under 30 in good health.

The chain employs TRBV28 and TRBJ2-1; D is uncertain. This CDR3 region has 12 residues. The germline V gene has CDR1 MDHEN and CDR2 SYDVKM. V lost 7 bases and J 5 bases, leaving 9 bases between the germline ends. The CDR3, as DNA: TGTGCCAGCACCACAATCGACAATGAGCAGTTCTTC. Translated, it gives CASTTIDNEQFF.

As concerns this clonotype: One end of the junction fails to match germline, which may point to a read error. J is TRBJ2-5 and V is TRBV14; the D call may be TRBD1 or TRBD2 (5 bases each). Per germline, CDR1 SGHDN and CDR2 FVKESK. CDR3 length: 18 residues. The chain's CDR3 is CTSSQGLPLGRAQETQYF. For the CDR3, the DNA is TGTACCAGCAGCCAAGGGTTGCCTTTGGGACGGGCTCAAGAGACCCAGTACTTC.

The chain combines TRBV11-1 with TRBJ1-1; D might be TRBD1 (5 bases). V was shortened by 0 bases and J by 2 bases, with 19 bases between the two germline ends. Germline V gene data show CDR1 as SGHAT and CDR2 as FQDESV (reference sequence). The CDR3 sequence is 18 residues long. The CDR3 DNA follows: TGTGCCAGCAGCTTAGCGCTCGGTATAGGGGATATTAACACTGAAGCTTTCTTT. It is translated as CASSLALGIGDINTEAFF. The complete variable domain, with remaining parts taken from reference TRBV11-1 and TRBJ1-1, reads EAEVAQSPRYKITEKSQAVAFWCDPISGHATLYWYRQILGQGPELLVQFQDESVVDDSQLPKDRFSAERLKGVDSTLKIQPAELGDSAMYLCASSLALGIGDINTEAFFGQGTRLTVV.

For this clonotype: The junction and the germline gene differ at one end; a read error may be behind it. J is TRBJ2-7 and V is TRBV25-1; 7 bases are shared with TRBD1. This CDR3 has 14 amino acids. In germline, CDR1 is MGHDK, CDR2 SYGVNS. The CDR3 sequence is CVSSETGISYEQYF. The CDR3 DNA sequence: TGTGTCAGCAGTGAGACAGGGATCAGCTACGAGCAGTACTTC.

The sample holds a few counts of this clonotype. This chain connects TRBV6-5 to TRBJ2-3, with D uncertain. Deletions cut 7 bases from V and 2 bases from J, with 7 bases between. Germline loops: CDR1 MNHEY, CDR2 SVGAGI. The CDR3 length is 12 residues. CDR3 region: CASTDNTDTQYF. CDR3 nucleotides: TGTGCCAGCACCGACAACACAGATACGCAGTATTTT.

CDR3 amino acids: CASSLSKAGGQETQYF. The CDR3 nucleotides are TGTGCCAGCAGTTTATCGAAAGCGGGGGGACAAGAGACCCAGTACTTC. The chain has TRBV28 and TRBJ2-5, with 9 nucleotides matching TRBD2. V shed 1 base and J 2 bases; nucleotides not matched to a gene: 5. The CDR3 extends over 16 amino acids. In germline, CDR1 is MDHEN, CDR2 SYDVKM. Full variable domain (remainder filled in from reference TRBV28 and TRBJ2-5): DVKVTQSSRYLVKRTGEKVFLECVQDMDHENMFWYRQDPGLGLRLIYFSYDVKMKEKGDIPEGYSVSREKKERFSLILESASTNQTSMYLCASSLSKAGGQETQYFGPGTRLLVL.